These 25 T cell receptor beta chains were all obtained from the same sample, sequenced in a study of post-analysis software for immune sequencing data. What these receptors recognize is not known. Study-wide points: TRBV5-6, TRBV5-1 and TRBV20-1 belonged to a set of roughly five TRBV segments that were more frequent in patients than controls.

Unique molecular identifiers were built into the TCR beta cDNA libraries. TCRdb used MiXCR to reprocess the PCR reads, holding one entry per CDR3 protein. The sample yields approximately 660,000 distinct CDR3 sequences, 55% to 60% seen once. Specimen: blood. The origin of the receptors is a girl aged 2 to 9 with multiple sclerosis.

With respect to this clonotype: The junction departs from the called germline gene at one end, perhaps through a read error. V is TRBV4-3 and J is TRBJ2-3; 11 positions match TRBD2. The CDR3 has 17 residues. Germline assignment: CDR1 LGHNA and CDR2 YSLEER. The CDR3 loop is CASSQTTSGGYADTRYF. Written as DNA, the CDR3 is TGCGCCAGCAGCCAAACCACTAGCGGGGGATACGCAGATACGCGGTATTTT.

The chain has TRBV7-8 and TRBJ2-5, with D unclear. The germline V gene has CDR1 SGHVS and CDR2 FQNEAQ. This CDR3 contains 15 residues. V lost 0 bases and J 3 bases, leaving 11 bases between the germline ends. The CDR3 here is CASSLASGWEETQYF. CDR3 coding DNA: TGTGCCAGCAGCTTAGCGAGTGGCTGGGAAGAGACCCAGTACTTC. Drawing the rest from reference TRBV7-8 and TRBJ2-5, the complete variable domain is GAGVSQSPRYKVAKRGQDVALRCDPISGHVSLFWYQQALGQGPEFLTYFQNEAQLDKSGLPSDRFFAERPEGSVSTLKIQRTQQEDSAVYLCASSLASGWEETQYFGPGTRLLVL.

The genes are TRBV7-2 and TRBJ1-2, with D possibly matching TRBD1 (5 bases). Per germline, CDR1 SGHTA and CDR2 FQGNSA. The V gene lost 8 bases and the J gene lost 6 bases, with 10 bases spanning the gap. This CDR3 spans 11 amino acids. DNA for the CDR3: TGTGCCAGCGGGGCAGGGAATGGCTACACCTTC. Its protein product is CASGAGNGYTF.

With regard to this clonotype: Germline is not matched at one junction end, which may reflect a read error. V is TRBV7-2 and J is TRBJ2-5; D is perhaps TRBD2 (5 bases). This CDR3 has 15 residues. Germline V gene lookup returns CDR1 SGHTA and CDR2 FQGNSA. Here the CDR3 DNA reads TGTGCCTGCAGCTTAGGTCAGACTCGGAGGGAGACCCAGTACTTC. Amino acids: CACSLGQTRRETQYF.

This clonotype was observed a handful of times. The chain uses TRBV2 and TRBJ2-3; D uncertain. Per the germline V gene, CDR1 is SNHLY and CDR2 is FYNNEI. CDR3 length: 16 residues. V was clipped by 0 bases and J by 3 bases, with 13 bases between them. CDR3 region: CASSEARGLGTDTQYF. As DNA, the CDR3 is TGTGCCAGCAGTGAAGCTCGAGGTCTTGGTACAGATACGCAGTATTTT.

V is TRBV2 and J is TRBJ2-1; tentative D call: TRBD2 (6 bases). V shed 7 bases and J shed 6 bases, with 13 bases lying between them. From germline, CDR1 is SNHLY and CDR2 FYNNEI. The CDR3 totals 13 residues. The CDR3 is CASNPTSSNEQFF. The CDR3 region has the DNA TGTGCCAGCAACCCGACTAGTTCCAATGAGCAGTTCTTC.

V is TRBV4-2 and J is TRBJ2-4; D may correspond to TRBD1 or TRBD2 (5 bases each). This CDR3 comprises 19 residues. From germline, CDR1 is LGHNA and CDR2 YNFKEQ. Trimming left V 1 base short and J 0 bases short, with 19 bases between. CDR3 residues: CASSQGLADWDLAKNIQYF. For the CDR3, the DNA is TGTGCCAGCAGCCAAGGGCTCGCCGACTGGGACCTAGCCAAAAACATTCAGTACTTC.

The DNA of the CDR3 is TGCGCCAGCAGGGTCCCAGGGAACACAGATACGCAGTATTTT. This sequence encodes CASRVPGNTDTQYF. V and J are TRBV10-2 and TRBJ2-3, with D possibly TRBD1 on 5 matching bases. CDR3 length: 14 amino acids. Looked up from germline, CDR1 is WSHSY and CDR2 is SAAADI. Trimming shortened V by 6 bases and J by 2 bases, and 12 bases separated the two germline ends.

This rearrangement joins TRBV15 to TRBJ1-5; D is uncertain. Germline V gene lookup returns CDR1 LNHNV and CDR2 YYDKDF (reference sequence). The CDR3 spans 15 residues. The V and J ends lost 0 bases and 2 bases respectively, with 8 bases between them. The CDR3 reads CATSRDRNRNQPQHF. CDR3 DNA: TGTGCCACCAGCAGAGATCGAAACCGCAATCAGCCCCAGCATTTT.

This clonotype was picked up a small number of times. The chain couples TRBV5-5 to TRBJ2-3, with 9 bases that match TRBD1. Trimming cost V 6 bases and J 4 bases; bases outside gene matches: 12. The CDR3 sequence is 16 residues long. CDR1 and CDR2 (germline): SGHKS, YYEKEE (reference sequence). CDR3 bases: TGTGCCAGCACGCCTTCCGGGACAGGGAGATCAGATACGCAGTATTTT. It encodes CASTPSGTGRSDTQYF.

The chain carries TRBV20-1 and TRBJ2-5; 9 positions match TRBD2. This CDR3 spans 15 amino acids. J gave up 1 base and V 7 bases, and 10 bases lay outside the gene matches. Germline assignment: CDR1 DFQATT and CDR2 SNEGSKA (reference sequence). This CDR3 reads CSVLWAGGPQETQYF. In nucleotides, the CDR3 is TGCAGTGTTCTGTGGGCGGGGGGGCCCCAAGAGACCCAGTACTTC.

The chain uses TRBV20-1 and TRBJ2-3, with TRBD1 identical over 7 bases. This CDR3 is 16 amino acids long. CDR1 and CDR2 from the germline V gene are DFQATT and SNEGSKA (reference sequence). Germline trimming cut 5 bases from V and 4 bases from J; bases unmatched to any gene: 15. CDR3 nucleotides: TGCAGTGCTCCTCGACCCGACAGGGATGCGGCAGATACGCAGTATTTT. It specifies CSAPRPDRDAADTQYF.

This rearrangement joins TRBV14 to TRBJ2-7; D may be TRBD1 (5 bases). The CDR3 is 14 residues long. V gave up 3 bases and J gave up 7 bases, with 16 bases separating them. Germline assignment: CDR1 SGHDN and CDR2 FVKESK. The CDR3 DNA sequence: TGTGCCAGCAGCCACCTTAAGGCGAGGACAGAGCAGTACTTC. Translating it yields CASSHLKARTEQYF. Full variable domain (rest looked up from reference TRBV14 and TRBJ2-7): EAGVTQFPSHSVIEKGQTVTLRCDPISGHDNLYWYRRVMGKEIKFLLHFVKESKQDESGMPNNRFLAERTGGTYSTLKVQPAELEDSGVYFCASSHLKARTEQYFGPGTRLTVT.

The table lists this clonotype with a count of one. The rearrangement joins TRBV6-1 to TRBJ2-7, with 7 bases that match TRBD2. Germline V CDR1 and CDR2: MNHNS, SASEGT. V lost 7 bases, J lost 0 bases, and 18 bases stayed unmatched. The CDR3 runs to 18 residues. CDR3 sequence reads: CASMRGLGWGGSSYEQYF. CDR3 DNA: TGTGCCAGCATGAGGGGTTTAGGTTGGGGGGGGAGCTCCTACGAGCAGTACTTC.

The chain recombines TRBV18 with TRBJ2-5; 9 positions agree with TRBD1. The CDR3 length is 15 residues. The V gene end was trimmed by 3 bases and the J gene end by 4 bases; junction bases not matched to a gene: 6. Germline loops: CDR1 KGHSH, CDR2 LQKENI. The CDR3 loop reads CASSPNTGGGETQYF. In DNA form, the CDR3 reads TGTGCCAGCTCACCCAACACAGGGGGCGGAGAGACCCAGTACTTC.

This clonotype was found a few times. This chain links TRBV5-1 with TRBJ2-7; weak D call: TRBD1 (5 bases). The germline V gene encodes CDR1 SGHRS and CDR2 YFSETQ. The CDR3 is 15 amino acids. V lost 0 bases to trimming and J lost 1 base, with 11 bases between them. CDR3 sequence (DNA): TGCGCCAGCAGCTTGGCCACAGGCTTGTCCTACGAGCAGTACTTC. Translated, it gives CASSLATGLSYEQYF. Looking up the rest from reference TRBV5-1 and TRBJ2-7 gives the full variable domain: KAGVTQTPRYLIKTRGQQVTLSCSPISGHRSVSWYQQTPGQGLQFLFEYFSETQRNKGNFPGRFSGRQFSNSRSEMNVSTLELGDSALYLCASSLATGLSYEQYFGPGTRLTVT.

The V gene is TRBV12-3 or TRBV12-4, the J gene TRBJ1-4; perhaps TRBD1 as D (6 bases). The CDR3 runs 17 residues. V lost 6 bases to trimming and J lost 8 bases, with 25 bases between them. The CDR3 sequence is CASSWALQGTGREKLFF. CDR3 nucleotide sequence: TGTGCCAGCAGCTGGGCCCTACAGGGAACCGGACGGGAAAAACTGTTTTTT.

V gene TRBV3-1 combines with J gene TRBJ2-1, with D maybe TRBD1 (5 bases). Trimming removed 1 base from V and 4 bases from J, with 8 bases in between. This CDR3 comprises 14 residues. Looked up from germline, CDR1 is LGHDT and CDR2 is YNNKEL (reference sequence). The chain's CDR3 is CASSQGTIYNEQFF. DNA of the CDR3: TGTGCCAGCAGCCAAGGGACAATTTACAATGAGCAGTTCTTC.

The rearrangement uses TRBV5-1 and TRBJ1-5; TRBD1 matches at 7 bases. Losses at the gene ends were 3 bases for V and 7 bases for J; bases not matched to a gene: 10. The length of the CDR3 is 15 residues. The germline gives CDR1 SGHRS, CDR2 YFSETQ. CDR3 protein: CASSYDGGTAQPQHF. DNA for the CDR3: TGCGCCAGCAGCTACGACGGAGGGACAGCACAGCCCCAGCATTTT.

V gene TRBV7-2 combines with J gene TRBJ2-1; 8 nucleotides align to TRBD2. This CDR3 has 15 residues. The junction had 8 bases not matched to a gene; V was cut back by 1 base and J by 9 bases. Germline loops: CDR1 SGHTA, CDR2 FQGNSA. The CDR3 reads CASSLGRTGGTEQFF. Written as DNA, the CDR3 is TGTGCCAGCAGCTTAGGGAGAACGGGAGGGACTGAGCAGTTCTTC.

This chain connects TRBV6-1 to TRBJ2-6, with 9 bases matching TRBD1. J was trimmed by 0 bases and V by 7 bases; bases with no gene match: 13. There are 19 residues in the CDR3. Germline-derived CDR1 and CDR2 are MNHNS and SASEGT. In nucleotides, the CDR3 is TGTGCCAGCAACAATCCGACGGGACAGGGCGTCTCTGGGGCCAACGTCCTGACTTTC. This translates into CASNNPTGQGVSGANVLTF.

The table lists this clonotype with a few counts. J is TRBJ2-1 and V is TRBV10-3; a weak D match, TRBD2 (5 bases). V lost 0 bases and J 0 bases, leaving 9 bases between the germline ends. The CDR3 covers 16 residues. Per the germline V gene, CDR1 is ENHRY and CDR2 is SYGVKD. The CDR3 is CAISESSGISYNEQFF. CDR3 bases: TGTGCCATCAGTGAGTCGAGCGGAATCTCCTACAATGAGCAGTTCTTC.

The rearrangement joins TRBV9 to TRBJ2-1, with D possibly TRBD2 on 6 matching bases. Germline CDR1 is SGDLS and CDR2 is YYNGEE. Between the trimmed V and J ends, which lost 0 bases and 3 bases, there was a span of 16 bases. The CDR3 spans 17 residues. The CDR3 coding sequence is TGTGCCAGCAGCGTAGCTCAGGCGGGACCCCTCTACAATGAGCAGTTCTTC. This translates into CASSVAQAGPLYNEQFF.

This clonotype was counted between two and nine times. The chain has TRBV15 and TRBJ2-4; D not certain. TRBJ2-7 matches the DNA end more closely, so the J call is doubtful. The CDR3 has 16 amino acids. Germline V gives CDR1 LNHNV, CDR2 YYDKDF (reference sequence). CDR3 in DNA: TGTGCCACCAGCAGAGCCGCTCTGGGGTCCTCCTACGAGCAGTACTTC. The encoded protein is CATSRAALGSSYEQYF.

The V call is TRBV24-1, the J call TRBJ1-5, with a weak D call TRBD1 (5 bases). V was pared by 5 bases and J by 2 bases, with 9 bases between. Germline-derived CDR1 and CDR2 are KGHDR and SFDVKD. The CDR3 is 14 amino acids. This chain's CDR3 is CATSAPRGNQPQHF. CDR3 nucleotide sequence: TGTGCCACCAGTGCACCCAGGGGCAATCAGCCCCAGCATTTT.